What follows describes a single TCR beta chain. Trimming removed 2 bases from V and 7 bases from J; junction bases left unmatched: 11. Looked up from germline, CDR1 is MNHEY and CDR2 is SMNVEV (reference sequence). The CDR3 has 17 amino acids. The sample belongs to a study of T cells in Graves' hyperthyroidism and ophthalmopathy. Amplification of TCR beta CDR3 regions used RNA as the template. HTBI primers drove first-round RT-PCR of the TCR CDR3. TCRdb reprocessed the multiplex PCR reads with MiXCR, giving one entry per CDR3 protein. Of about 380,000 distinct CDR3 sequences listed, roughly 18% are singletons.

What was sequenced was blood. The clonotype comes from a man aged 18 to 29 with Graves' ophthalmopathy. The chain employs TRBV27 and TRBJ1-6, with 7 bases matching TRBD1. The CDR3 region is CASSLRLTGVRNSPLHF. CDR3 DNA: TGTGCCAGCAGTTTACGGCTTACAGGGGTTAGGAATTCACCCCTCCACTTT.